The sequence of this T cell receptor (beta chain) was determined in a study of early T cells in non-severe SARS-CoV-2 infection. Study conclusions and caveats: The study's VDJdb matching favored anti-spike CD8 responses and missed private and CD4 specificities.

This clonotype was detected only a few times. Its cognate antigen is unknown. The germline V and J ends were trimmed by 1 base and 7 bases, with 8 bases remaining between them. The CDR3 runs to 13 residues. Germline-derived CDR1 and CDR2 are SEHNR and FQNEAQ (reference sequence). Individual cDNA molecules were tagged with unique molecular identifiers. TCRdb re-analysed the 5' RACE reads in MiXCR, keeping a single row per CDR3 protein. This repertoire shows 75,000 to 100,000 distinct CDR3 sequences, over 15% found once; its top ten account for roughly 1.3%. This sequence originates from an adult who was a healthcare worker with PCR-confirmed SARS-CoV-2 infection or an uninfected control (not recorded which). Sample: whole blood. The J gene is TRBJ1-3, the V gene TRBV7-9; D unclear. The DNA for the CDR3 is TGTGCCAGCAGCTTAGTGGTGGGGAACACCATATATTTT. Its translation is CASSLVVGNTIYF.